Below, 3 T cell receptor beta chains from the same sample are listed, as sequenced in a study of shared clonotypes between healthy human individuals. The repertoire was sequenced with immunoSEQ multiplex PCR; TCRdb's copy has only in-frame clones and lacks some. Of about 2.3 million clones listed, approximately 95% are singletons. Material for sequencing was naive CD4+ T cells from PBMCs. The subset here: CD45RA+ positively selected. The receptors derive from a man aged 18 to 29 in good health. Some clones in this sample may be carry-over from other donors' samples.

This chain uses TRBV18 with TRBJ1-2; D gene unclear. With 0 bases removed from V and 3 bases from J, the gap between germline ends came to 11 bases. CDR3 size: 15 residues. The germline gives CDR1 KGHSH, CDR2 LQKENI. The CDR3 loop reads CASSPPARPDYGYTF. The CDR3 DNA follows: TGTGCCAGCTCACCACCGGCACGGCCGGACTATGGCTACACCTTC.

This sequence joins TRBV2 and TRBJ2-2; D is possibly TRBD2 (6 bases). Germline V gives CDR1 SNHLY, CDR2 FYNNEI. The V and J ends lost 5 bases and 1 base respectively, with 14 bases between them. This CDR3 region has 16 residues. CDR3 sequence reads: CASSPREKLNTGELFF. The CDR3 DNA is TGTGCCAGCAGTCCACGGGAGAAGCTGAACACCGGGGAGCTGTTTTTT.

As concerns this clone: Other DNA sequences in this sample translate to the same CDR3. The chain combines TRBV5-1 with TRBJ2-2; no clear D gene. The V end lost 0 bases, the J end lost 0 bases, and 6 bases lay between the germline ends. In germline, CDR1 is SGHRS, CDR2 YFSETQ. CDR3 size: 15 residues. CDR3 in amino acids: CASSLAGPNTGELFF. In DNA, the CDR3 is TGCGCCAGCAGCTTGGCTGGGCCGAACACCGGGGAGCTGTTTTTT.